What follows are 21 T cell receptor beta chains derived from one specimen sequenced in a study of blood T cells in healthy people across ages. PCR was performed a second time for about 7 to 12 cycles using a sample-barcoded 5' primer and a J-beta primer mix. TCRdb re-analysed the 5' RACE reads in MiXCR, keeping a single row per CDR3 protein. The sample carries approximately 1.5 million distinct CDR3 sequences, about 31% recorded once. The sample consisted of blood. These receptors all come from a woman aged 25 to 39 in good health.

A remark on this clonotype: A much more abundant neighbour one base away suggests this may be a read error. The chain employs TRBV20-1 and TRBJ2-7; D might be TRBD2 (5 bases). The V gene's germline CDR1 is DFQATT and CDR2 SNEGSKA (reference sequence). This CDR3 is 15 amino acids long. V dropped 3 bases and J dropped 4 bases, with 19 bases sitting between them. The CDR3, as DNA: TGCAGTGCTAGTGTGCCGGGAAAGGAGCTGTACGAGCAGTACTTC. It specifies CSASVPGKELYEQYF.

This clonotype has just a few counts. The chain carries TRBV7-6 and TRBJ1-5; weak D call: TRBD1 (5 bases). Trimming shortened V by 5 bases and J by 6 bases, and 11 bases separated the two germline ends. This CDR3 has 13 amino acids. Germline loops: CDR1 SGHVS, CDR2 FNYEAQ. The CDR3 region is CASSEGFSQPQHF. CDR3 bases: TGTGCCAGCAGCGAGGGGTTTAGTCAGCCCCAGCATTTT. Complete variable domain (other parts from reference TRBV7-6 and TRBJ1-5): GAGVSQSPRYKVTKRGQDVALRCDPISGHVSLYWYRQALGQGPEFLTYFNYEAQQDKSGLPNDRFSAERPEGSISTLTIQRTEQRDSAMYRCASSEGFSQPQHFGDGTRLSIL.

This clonotype was recorded a few times. This chain links TRBV5-6 with TRBJ1-2, with D tentatively TRBD1 (6 bases). Per the germline V gene, CDR1 is SGHDT and CDR2 is YYEEEE. The CDR3 has 16 residues. The V end was cut by 2 bases, the J end by 4 bases, with 18 bases between. CDR3 coding DNA: TGTGCCAGCAGCTTTGCTACAGGGAGGGACGGCTATGGCTACACCTTC. Its protein product is CASSFATGRDGYGYTF.

V is TRBV5-1 and J is TRBJ2-7, with 9 bases that match TRBD2. Unmatched junction bases numbered 3, after V lost 5 bases and J lost 0 bases. This CDR3 region has 14 residues. Germline lookup yields CDR1 SGHRS and CDR2 YFSETQ. DNA for the CDR3: TGCGCCAGCAGTGCTAGCGGGATCTCCTACGAGCAGTACTTC. Translated, it gives CASSASGISYEQYF.

This clonotype was observed a handful of times. The V gene is TRBV6-5, the J gene TRBJ2-6; D ambiguous. This CDR3 is 15 amino acids long. Between the trimmed V and J ends, which lost 6 bases and 0 bases, there was a span of 9 bases. Looked up from germline, CDR1 is MNHEY and CDR2 is SVGAGI. CDR3 DNA sequence: TGTGCCAGCAGCTTCTACACCTCTGGGGCCAACGTCCTGACTTTC. It codes for CASSFYTSGANVLTF.

The sample holds a few counts of this clonotype. This rearrangement joins TRBV9 to TRBJ1-5; TRBD1 is a possible D gene (5 bases). V was clipped by 1 base and J by 6 bases, with 11 bases between them. The CDR3 extends over 14 amino acids. CDR1 is SGDLS, CDR2 YYNGEE, per germline. The CDR3 loop is CASSVMGETQPQHF. DNA for the CDR3: TGTGCCAGCAGCGTAATGGGGGAGACTCAGCCCCAGCATTTT.

This chain connects TRBV6-2 or TRBV6-3 to TRBJ2-5, with D unresolved. Germline V lookup: CDR1 MNHEY, CDR2 SVGEGT. This CDR3 has 12 amino acids. V lost 8 bases, J lost 6 bases, and 13 bases lay in between. CDR3: CASCRPYQTQYF. The CDR3 nucleotides read TGTGCCAGCTGCAGGCCCTACCAGACCCAGTACTTC.

The chain combines TRBV5-1 with TRBJ2-1; TRBD1 is a possible D gene (6 bases). V was clipped by 5 bases and J by 4 bases, with 19 bases between them. Germline assignment: CDR1 SGHRS and CDR2 YFSETQ. This CDR3 is 16 amino acids long. CDR3 in DNA: TGCGCCAGCAGTCCTACCACAGGGTTCGGTTACAATGAGCAGTTCTTC. This translates into CASSPTTGFGYNEQFF.

There are a few counts of this clonotype. The gene calls are TRBV20-1 and TRBJ2-6; tentative D call: TRBD1 (5 bases). CDR3 size: 16 residues. Per the germline V gene, CDR1 is DFQATT and CDR2 is SNEGSKA (reference sequence). The ends were cut back, 3 bases at V and 4 bases at J, with 16 bases in the middle. The CDR3 nucleotides read TGCAGTGCTAGGCCAAGTCAGGGAAGCGGGGCCAACGTCCTGACTTTC. Protein sequence: CSARPSQGSGANVLTF.

Note on this clonotype: A read error is possible here, since a much larger clone lies one base away. The rearrangement uses TRBV12-3 or TRBV12-4 and TRBJ2-1; D is undetermined. Trimming stripped 5 bases from V and 0 bases from J, with 14 bases between. CDR3 length equals 16 residues. The CDR3 DNA sequence: TGTGCCAGCAGTAGCCGGTTCCTAAACTCCTACAATGAGCAGTTCTTC. Amino acids: CASSSRFLNSYNEQFF.

This clonotype came up many times. V is TRBV29-1 and J is TRBJ2-1; D might be TRBD1 or TRBD2, each matching 5 bases. The CDR3 has 12 residues. Trimming removed 7 bases from V and 4 bases from J, with 11 bases in between. CDR1 is SQVTM and CDR2 is ANQGSEA in the germline V gene. In DNA, the CDR3 is TGCAGCGGGGGGAGAGATTACAATGAGCAGTTCTTC. This sequence encodes CSGGRDYNEQFF.

This clonotype has a handful of counts. V is TRBV20-1 and J is TRBJ1-1, with D possibly matching TRBD1 (6 bases). CDR3 size: 12 residues. Trimming took off 3 bases at V and 8 bases at J, with 13 bases between the two ends. Germline V gene sequence: CDR1 DFQATT, CDR2 SNEGSKA (reference sequence). The CDR3, as DNA: TGCAGTGCTAGTCAGGCAGGGACAGAAGCTTTCTTT. Encoded protein: CSASQAGTEAFF.

This clonotype was observed a few times. The gene calls are TRBV9 and TRBJ1-5; D uncertain. CDR3 length: 13 residues. Germline lookup yields CDR1 SGDLS and CDR2 YYNGEE. Trimming pared 4 bases from V and 6 bases from J, leaving 11 bases between. CDR3 protein: CASSLEDGQPQHF. The CDR3 DNA follows: TGTGCCAGCAGCCTCGAGGACGGTCAGCCCCAGCATTTT.

The rearrangement links TRBV4-1 to TRBJ1-2; 7 nucleotides agree with TRBD1. V dropped 0 bases and J dropped 5; count of bases not matched to a gene: 9. From germline, CDR1 is MGHRA and CDR2 YSYEKL. This CDR3 region has 16 residues. The CDR3 nucleotides are TGCGCCAGCAGCCAAGAGGAGCAGGGGGTTGGATATGGCTACACCTTC. Encoded protein: CASSQEEQGVGYGYTF.

The CDR3 DNA follows: TGTGCCAGCAGCTTTCCGGTCGGTCAGGGGAGTTCACCCCTCCACTTT. It translates to CASSFPVGQGSSPLHF. This chain links TRBV7-3 with TRBJ1-6; D may be TRBD1 (6 bases). This CDR3 region has 16 residues. Trimming cost V 3 bases and J 9 bases, with 18 bases left between them. Germline CDR1 is SGHTA and CDR2 is FQGTGA.

This clonotype was picked up a small number of times. The V gene is TRBV6-5, the J gene TRBJ2-1; no definite D call. The CDR3 covers 14 residues. The germline V gene has CDR1 MNHEY and CDR2 SVGAGI. The V gene lost 2 bases and the J gene lost 7 bases, with 12 bases spanning the gap. In DNA, the CDR3 is TGTGCCAGCAGTTACGGGGTCGGAGATAATGAGCAGTTCTTC. Its translation: CASSYGVGDNEQFF.

This clonotype was detected only a few times. The rearrangement joins TRBV10-3 to TRBJ2-1; TRBD2 matches at 7 bases. The junction had 12 bases not matched to a gene; V was cut back by 6 bases and J by 1 base. Germline V gene data show CDR1 as ENHRY and CDR2 as SYGVKD. CDR3 length: 17 amino acids. The CDR3 region has the DNA TGTGCCATCAGAGCCCGAACTAGCGTCGATTCCTACAATGAGCAGTTCTTC. Translated, it gives CAIRARTSVDSYNEQFF.

V gene TRBV3-1 combines with J gene TRBJ2-7; 7 bases are shared with TRBD1. V shed 4 bases, J shed 4 bases, and the junction held 10 bases outside the gene matches. This CDR3 has 15 residues. Germline V lookup: CDR1 LGHDT, CDR2 YNNKEL (reference sequence). The CDR3 bases are TGTGCCAGCAGCCGCCTCAGAGGGGGACAGTACGAGCAGTACTTC. It yields the protein CASSRLRGGQYEQYF.

In its sample, this clonotype was seen a few times. The chain employs TRBV20-1 and TRBJ2-6; tentative D call: TRBD1 (5 bases). The V and J ends lost 6 bases and 0 bases respectively, with 18 bases between them. Per germline, CDR1 DFQATT and CDR2 SNEGSKA (reference sequence). This CDR3 spans 17 amino acids. CDR3 sequence: CSAPPQGFISGANVLTF. CDR3 coding DNA: TGCAGTGCCCCCCCGCAGGGCTTCATCTCTGGGGCCAACGTCCTGACTTTC.

This clonotype was seen a handful of times. The rearrangement uses TRBV29-1 and TRBJ1-2; unclear D gene. The CDR3 extends over 12 amino acids. Germline V gene sequence: CDR1 SQVTM, CDR2 ANQGSEA. V was cut by 7 bases and J by 2 bases, with 11 bases left in between. This CDR3 is CSAGPENYGYTF. The CDR3 coding sequence is TGCAGCGCCGGCCCAGAGAACTATGGCTACACCTTC.

The table lists this clonotype with a few counts. This chain connects TRBV5-1 to TRBJ2-5; 8 nucleotides line up with TRBD2. This CDR3 comprises 15 residues. Trimming cost V 6 bases and J 0 bases; bases outside gene matches: 7. Germline lookup yields CDR1 SGHRS and CDR2 YFSETQ. CDR3: CASMSGSGNQETQYF. Written as DNA, the CDR3 is TGCGCCAGCATGTCGGGTAGCGGGAACCAAGAGACCCAGTACTTC.